The 18 T cell receptor beta chains below come from one sample, sequenced in a study of cytomegalovirus exposure and HLA in healthy donors. The assay was immunoSEQ multiplex PCR, and TCRdb's table has in-frame clones only and misses some. The sample consists of tens of thousands of clones, around 97% of them appearing once. The sequenced sample consisted of PBMCs. Source of these receptors: a young man in good health and CMV-seropositive.

This chain connects TRBV19 to TRBJ1-1, with 11 bases matching TRBD1. Losses at the gene ends were 8 bases for V and 4 bases for J; bases not matched to a gene: 3. Germline CDR1 reads LNHDA; CDR2 reads SQIVND (reference sequence). CDR3 length: 13 amino acids. CDR3 residues: CASRGTGGTEAFF. For the CDR3, the DNA is TGTGCCAGTCGGGGGACAGGGGGCACTGAAGCTTTCTTT.

The DNA for the CDR3 is TGTGCCAGCAGCTTGACAGGGGGCGGCACTGAAGCTTTCTTT. This translates into CASSLTGGGTEAFF. V usage is TRBV6-1 and J usage is TRBJ1-1; 10 positions match TRBD1. The junction had 5 bases not matched to a gene; V was cut back by 6 bases and J by 4 bases. This CDR3 is 14 amino acids long. Germline V gene data show CDR1 as MNHNS and CDR2 as SASEGT.

V gene TRBV5-1 combines with J gene TRBJ2-7; TRBD2 matches 7 bases. Germline V gene lookup returns CDR1 SGHRS and CDR2 YFSETQ. The CDR3 loop spans 13 amino acids. Trimming at V came to 3 bases and at J to 3 bases, leaving 3 bases not matched to a gene. The CDR3 nucleotides are TGCGCCAGCAGCTGGGGGAGGGGCTACGAGCAGTACTTC. Its protein product is CASSWGRGYEQYF. Drawing the rest from reference TRBV5-1 and TRBJ2-7, the complete variable domain is KAGVTQTPRYLIKTRGQQVTLSCSPISGHRSVSWYQQTPGQGLQFLFEYFSETQRNKGNFPGRFSGRQFSNSRSEMNVSTLELGDSALYLCASSWGRGYEQYFGPGTRLTVT.

The chain couples TRBV5-1 to TRBJ2-4, with 7 nucleotides matching TRBD2. The length of the CDR3 is 13 residues. Germline-derived CDR1 and CDR2 are SGHRS and YFSETQ. V shed 2 bases and J 8 bases; nucleotides not matched to a gene: 4. CDR3 residues: CASSFGGGDIQYF. CDR3 DNA: TGCGCCAGCAGCTTTGGGGGAGGGGACATTCAGTACTTC.

The rearrangement uses TRBV7-8 and TRBJ1-2; D gene uncertain. Germline loops: CDR1 SGHVS, CDR2 FQNEAQ. V was cut by 1 base and J by 4 bases, with 10 bases left in between. This CDR3 is built from 14 residues. CDR3 bases: TGTGCCAGCAGCTTAGGTACAGTCCGCTATGGCTACACCTTC. Translated: CASSLGTVRYGYTF.

The chain links TRBV2 to TRBJ2-3; D remains ambiguous. Germline V gene lookup returns CDR1 SNHLY and CDR2 FYNNEI. CDR3 size: 15 residues. The V end lost 2 bases, the J end lost 4 bases, and 13 bases lay between the germline ends. The CDR3 DNA is TGTGCCAGCAGTGAAAGAGGCGCCCCCCCAGATACGCAGTATTTT. It encodes CASSERGAPPDTQYF.

DNA for the CDR3: TGCGCCAGCAGCCAAGTTCGCGCGGGTCTAGTCACCTACGAGCAGTACTTC. Its protein product is CASSQVRAGLVTYEQYF. This chain links TRBV4-1 with TRBJ2-7, with a tentative D call TRBD2 (5 bases). The germline CDR1 and CDR2 sequences are MGHRA and YSYEKL. V was shortened by 1 base and J by 2 bases, with 18 bases between the two germline ends. The length of the CDR3 is 17 residues.

The chain combines TRBV11-2 with TRBJ2-2, with 8 bases aligning to TRBD1. Germline values: CDR1 SGHAT, CDR2 FQNNGV. The CDR3 is made up of 13 amino acids. Losses at the gene ends were 7 bases for V and 6 bases for J; bases not matched to a gene: 4. The DNA for the CDR3 is TGTGCCAGCACCCCAGGGGGCCCCGGGGAGCTGTTTTTT. Translating it yields CASTPGGPGELFF.

The V gene is TRBV6-6, the J gene TRBJ2-2; unclear D gene. Trimming took 6 bases from V and 4 from J, leaving 9 bases between them. The CDR3 loop spans 13 amino acids. Germline loops: CDR1 MNHNY, CDR2 SVGAGI (reference sequence). The CDR3 here is CASSGASTGELFF. The CDR3, as DNA: TGTGCCAGCAGCGGTGCATCCACCGGGGAGCTGTTTTTT.

The genes are TRBV27 and TRBJ2-5; 10 nucleotides align to TRBD2. Germline assignment: CDR1 MNHEY and CDR2 SMNVEV (reference sequence). CDR3 size: 15 residues. V was pared by 6 bases and J by 5 bases, with 9 bases of the junction left unmatched. The CDR3 region has the DNA TGTGCCAGCAGCACAGCGGGAGGGCCGAGGGAGACCCAGTACTTC. Its translation is CASSTAGGPRETQYF.

The chain has TRBV6-1 and TRBJ1-3, with 7 bases aligning to TRBD1. Germline CDR1 MNHNS, CDR2 SASEGT. Germline trimming cut 0 bases from V and 8 bases from J; bases unmatched to any gene: 10. The CDR3 totals 16 residues. The CDR3 coding sequence is TGTGCCAGCAGTGAAGCCCTAAATCGGCAGGGGGACACCATATATTTT. This codes for CASSEALNRQGDTIYF.

The chain links TRBV29-1 to TRBJ2-7, with D tentatively TRBD2 (6 bases). This CDR3 has 16 residues. Trimming pared 3 bases from V and 0 bases from J, leaving 18 bases between. Per germline, CDR1 SQVTM and CDR2 ANQGSEA. The CDR3 loop reads CSVEGQGLGSSYEQYF. For the CDR3, the DNA is TGCAGCGTTGAGGGGCAGGGACTCGGTAGCTCCTACGAGCAGTACTTC.

The rearrangement links TRBV11-2 to TRBJ2-1, with 10 bases fitting TRBD2. Unmatched junction bases numbered 4, after V lost 4 bases and J lost 4 bases. From germline, CDR1 is SGHAT and CDR2 FQNNGV. The CDR3 sequence is 15 residues long. The CDR3 loop is CASSSRTSGYNEQFF. The CDR3 region has the DNA TGTGCCAGCAGCTCCCGGACTAGCGGTTACAATGAGCAGTTCTTC.

This chain joins TRBV7-9 and TRBJ2-1; 8 bases fit TRBD2. Unmatched junction bases numbered 13, after V lost 5 bases and J lost 7 bases. The CDR3 loop spans 16 amino acids. Germline CDR1 SEHNR, CDR2 FQNEAQ (reference sequence). CDR3 amino acids: CASSPLGTGGRNEQFF. Written as DNA, the CDR3 is TGTGCCAGCAGCCCGCTTGGTACGGGAGGGAGGAATGAGCAGTTCTTC.

CDR3 coding DNA: TGTGCCAGCAGTTTAAGGGGGAACACTGAAGCTTTCTTT. This gives the protein CASSLRGNTEAFF. The V gene is TRBV28, the J gene TRBJ1-1; TRBD1 might be the D (5 bases). V was shortened by 2 bases and J by 1 base, with 5 bases between the two germline ends. Germline CDR1 MDHEN, CDR2 SYDVKM. This CDR3 has 13 amino acids. Complete variable domain (other parts from reference TRBV28 and TRBJ1-1): DVKVTQSSRYLVKRTGEKVFLECVQDMDHENMFWYRQDPGLGLRLIYFSYDVKMKEKGDIPEGYSVSREKKERFSLILESASTNQTSMYLCASSLRGNTEAFFGQGTRLTVV.

J is TRBJ2-7 and V is TRBV4-2, with 12 bases identical to TRBD2. V trimming: 5 bases; J trimming: 1 base; junction bases outside the gene matches: 9. CDR3 length: 17 residues. Germline assignment: CDR1 LGHNA and CDR2 YNFKEQ. CDR3 coding DNA: TGTGCCAGCAGCAATCCCGGGACTAGCGGGTATTCCTACGAGCAGTACTTC. Amino acids: CASSNPGTSGYSYEQYF.

V usage is TRBV13 and J usage is TRBJ2-3; 7 bases map to TRBD2. Germline CDR1 and CDR2: PRHDT and FYEKMQ (reference sequence). This CDR3 spans 16 amino acids. The V segment lost 5 bases and the J segment 4 bases; nucleotides outside the gene matches: 12. The CDR3 nucleotides are TGTGCCAGCAGCCAAAGCCCCGGGAGGTGGGCAGATACGCAGTATTTT. This translates into CASSQSPGRWADTQYF.

The rearrangement joins TRBV25-1 to TRBJ1-5, with a weak D call TRBD1 (5 bases). V was pared by 6 bases and J by 6 bases, with 12 bases between. There are 13 residues in the CDR3. From germline, CDR1 is MGHDK and CDR2 SYGVNS. The CDR3 is CASSEGGAQPQHF. The CDR3 DNA reads as TGTGCCAGCAGCGAGGGCGGGGCTCAGCCCCAGCATTTT.